This TCR beta chain was recorded in a study of graft-versus-host responses after intestinal transplantation. The sample holds one count of this clone. Its antigen is as yet unknown. Looked up from germline, CDR1 is MNHNY and CDR2 is SVGAGI (reference sequence). This CDR3 is 15 amino acids long. Trimming removed 6 bases from V and 1 base from J; junction bases left unmatched: 7. This table comes from immunoSEQ multiplex PCR, and its TCRdb copy is limited to in-frame clones, with some not included. The table includes some 50,000 clones, roughly 80% detected once. The sequence derives from a human donor who was the organ donor for an intestinal transplant. This chain uses TRBV6-6 with TRBJ2-3; 7 positions match TRBD1. The specimen was unstimulated CD4+ T cells sorted from spleen or lymph node cells, collected before transplant. In DNA form, the CDR3 reads TGTGCCAGCAGGCCCGGGACAGTCCGCACAGATACGCAGTATTTT. This translates into CASRPGTVRTDTQYF.